The 27 T cell receptor beta chains below all came from one sample that was sequenced in a study of OX40 agonist ivuxolimab in advanced cancers. Repertoires were generated with immunoSEQ multiplex PCR, while TCRdb's copy carries only in-frame clones and drops some. The table has some 30,000 clones, roughly 76% seen once. The sample consisted of CD4+ or CD8+ T cells sorted from blood, taken in a trial of the OX40 agonist ivuxolimab. These receptors originate from an adult with an advanced solid tumor such as melanoma, head and neck, liver or kidney cancer.

The table lists this clone with a few counts. The rearrangement links TRBV19 to TRBJ1-2, with D maybe TRBD1 (6 bases). V dropped 7 bases and J dropped 4 bases, with 16 bases sitting between them. CDR1 LNHDA and CDR2 SQIVND come from the germline V gene (reference sequence). CDR3 length: 14 amino acids. The CDR3: CASTTDRILYGYTF. The CDR3 DNA reads as TGTGCCAGTACTACCGACAGGATCCTCTATGGCTACACCTTC.

This clone was recorded only once. The chain is built from TRBV11-2 and TRBJ1-5; no clear D. This CDR3 is 14 amino acids long. V dropped 0 bases and J dropped 0 bases, with 3 bases sitting between them. Germline CDR1 is SGHAT and CDR2 is FQNNGV. CDR3 sequence: CASSLDGSNQPQHF. Here the CDR3 DNA reads TGTGCCAGCAGCTTAGATGGTAGCAATCAGCCCCAGCATTTT.

The chain links TRBV5-4 to TRBJ1-3; D remains ambiguous. Trimming removed 4 bases from V and 4 bases from J, with 9 bases in between. Germline CDR1 is SGHNT and CDR2 is YYREEE (reference sequence). This CDR3 spans 13 amino acids. The CDR3: CASSPSGGNTIYF. The CDR3 bases are TGTGCCAGCAGCCCCTCTGGAGGAAACACCATATATTTT.

V usage is TRBV9 and J usage is TRBJ1-2; 10 bases fit TRBD1. The CDR3 is 15 residues long. The germline V gene encodes CDR1 SGDLS and CDR2 YYNGEE. V shed 5 bases, J shed 6 bases, and the junction held 10 bases outside the gene matches. The CDR3: CASSLLTGGADGYTF. The CDR3 coding sequence is TGTGCCAGCAGTCTCTTGACAGGGGGCGCGGATGGCTACACCTTC.

This clone was counted a few times. V and J are TRBV7-9 and TRBJ1-1, with TRBD1 matching 9 bases. Germline trimming cut 7 bases from V and 1 base from J; bases unmatched to any gene: 7. Per the germline V gene, CDR1 is SEHNR and CDR2 is FQNEAQ (reference sequence). The CDR3 is 15 residues long. The CDR3 loop is CASTSRGQGNTEAFF. The CDR3 DNA reads as TGTGCCAGCACCTCGAGGGGACAGGGGAACACTGAAGCTTTCTTT.

The J gene is TRBJ2-7, the V gene TRBV10-1; 7 bases line up with TRBD2. The CDR3 consists of 14 residues. Germline assignment: CDR1 WNHNN and CDR2 SYGVQD (reference sequence). J was trimmed by 5 bases and V by 11 bases; bases with no gene match: 15. This chain's CDR3 is CAGTCDGRFHEQYF. The CDR3 DNA is TGCGCCGGGACTTGTGACGGGAGGTTCCACGAGCAGTACTTC.

The chain joins TRBV27 to TRBJ2-2; 11 bases line up with TRBD2. Losses at the gene ends were 4 bases for V and 4 bases for J; bases not matched to a gene: 5. This CDR3 region has 16 residues. From germline, CDR1 is MNHEY and CDR2 SMNVEV (reference sequence). Here the CDR3 reads CASSSVAGGPTGELFF. DNA for the CDR3: TGTGCCAGCAGTTCAGTAGCGGGGGGGCCCACCGGGGAGCTGTTTTTT.

This clone is medium-sized within its sample. V gene TRBV23-1 combines with J gene TRBJ2-7; 7 bases line up with TRBD2. TRBV23-1 is flagged as an ORF with uncertain function. This CDR3 is 18 amino acids long. Trimming took 4 bases from V and 3 from J; bases not matched to a gene: 18. CDR3 region: CASSPKRKGLQSDYEQYF. In nucleotides, the CDR3 is TGCGCCAGCAGTCCAAAACGGAAGGGACTACAGAGCGACTACGAGCAGTACTTC.

The chain joins TRBV23-1 to TRBJ1-3; 9 bases line up with TRBD1. TRBV23-1 is assigned to the ORF class and has an uncertain function. V shed 9 bases, J shed 3 bases, and the junction held 6 bases outside the gene matches. This CDR3 contains 14 residues. The CDR3 loop reads CAREGQGGGNTIYF. CDR3 sequence (DNA): TGCGCCAGGGAGGGACAGGGAGGTGGAAACACCATATATTTT.

The chain uses TRBV27 and TRBJ2-7; D unresolved. CDR1 is MNHEY, CDR2 SMNVEV, per germline (reference sequence). V lost 3 bases to trimming and J lost 3 bases, with 12 bases between them. This CDR3 has 14 amino acids. CDR3 DNA sequence: TGTGCCAGCAGTTTTCGGCAGAATGGCTACGAGCAGTACTTC. It codes for CASSFRQNGYEQYF.

V usage is TRBV4-1 and J usage is TRBJ2-1; 12 bases align to TRBD2. V gave up 0 bases and J gave up 10 bases; unmatched junction bases: 7. CDR1 is MGHRA and CDR2 is YSYEKL in the germline V gene. The CDR3 runs to 16 residues. The CDR3 DNA sequence: TGCGCCAGCAGCCAAGATCCTAGCGGGGGGGCCTGGGAGCAGTTCTTC. As protein: CASSQDPSGGAWEQFF.

The chain is built from TRBV9 and TRBJ2-1; TRBD2 matches 9 bases. The V and J ends lost 3 bases and 2 bases, in that order; junction bases with no gene match: 6. CDR3 length equals 16 residues. CDR1 is SGDLS and CDR2 is YYNGEE in the germline V gene. The CDR3 DNA is TGTGCCAGCAGCGCCAGCATAGCGGGGGCCTACAATGAGCAGTTCTTC. Its protein product is CASSASIAGAYNEQFF.

The chain joins TRBV18 to TRBJ2-3; a weak D match, TRBD1 (6 bases). Germline V gene lookup returns CDR1 KGHSH and CDR2 LQKENI. The CDR3 runs 15 residues. The germline V and J ends were trimmed by 1 base and 1 base, with 9 bases remaining between them. The CDR3 loop is CASSPRAGGTDTQYF. CDR3 DNA: TGTGCCAGCTCACCACGGGCAGGGGGCACAGATACGCAGTATTTT.

The CDR3 bases are TGTGCCAGCAGCGAGGAGGGGGGGCGGCTTCTTTTAGATACGCAGTATTTT. As protein: CASSEEGGRLLLDTQYF. The chain recombines TRBV9 with TRBJ2-3; weak D call: TRBD2 (7 bases). Between the trimmed V and J ends, which lost 3 bases and 5 bases, there was a span of 22 bases. The CDR3 is made up of 17 amino acids. Per the germline V gene, CDR1 is SGDLS and CDR2 is YYNGEE.

The chain is built from TRBV5-1 and TRBJ2-1; D not resolved. The CDR3 totals 13 residues. Germline CDR1 is SGHRS and CDR2 is YFSETQ. V lost 4 bases and J 13 bases, leaving 18 bases between the germline ends. The chain's CDR3 is CASSGRTSRSQFF. CDR3 DNA: TGCGCCAGCAGCGGTCGAACCTCCCGTAGCCAGTTCTTC.

This clone has a single count. The chain links TRBV11-2 to TRBJ2-2; 7 bases map to TRBD1. J was trimmed by 11 bases and V by 5 bases; bases with no gene match: 8. The CDR3 totals 13 residues. The germline gives CDR1 SGHAT, CDR2 FQNNGV. CDR3 sequence (DNA): TGTGCCAGCAGCCCGACGCGACAGGGAGAGCTGTTTTTT. Its protein is CASSPTRQGELFF.

The rearrangement links TRBV2 to TRBJ2-1, with 9 bases lining up with TRBD2. Trimming took 5 bases from V and 5 from J; bases not matched to a gene: 4. Germline-derived CDR1 and CDR2 are SNHLY and FYNNEI. The CDR3 totals 14 residues. The chain's CDR3 is CASSRLAGNNEQFF. The CDR3 DNA is TGTGCCAGCAGTAGGCTAGCGGGGAACAATGAGCAGTTCTTC.

This clone has a single count. The chain couples TRBV4-2 to TRBJ2-5, with no clear D. This CDR3 contains 15 residues. Germline lookup yields CDR1 LGHNA and CDR2 YNFKEQ. Trimming stripped 0 bases from V and 5 bases from J, with 13 bases between. The CDR3 nucleotides are TGTGCCAGCAGCCAAGAAGGCACCCCTGGGGAGACCCAGTACTTC. The encoded protein is CASSQEGTPGETQYF.

The chain uses TRBV7-8 and TRBJ2-7; D not certain. Germline V gene data show CDR1 as SGHVS and CDR2 as FQNEAQ. The CDR3 totals 15 residues. V lost 6 bases, J lost 3 bases, and 18 bases lay in between. CDR3 bases: TGTGCCAGCAGTCCAGGCCAGCAACGATTCTACGAGCAGTACTTC. It encodes CASSPGQQRFYEQYF.

CDR3 sequence reads: CASSLVGNTGELFF. The CDR3 DNA reads as TGCGCCAGCAGCTTGGTAGGGAACACCGGGGAGCTGTTTTTT. The chain couples TRBV5-1 to TRBJ2-2; D remains ambiguous. The CDR3 length is 14 residues. Deletions cut 0 bases from V and 1 base from J, with 4 bases between. Germline lookup yields CDR1 SGHRS and CDR2 YFSETQ.

CDR3 in DNA: TGTGCCAGCAGCTTTACAGGGACGGAGCAGTTCTTC. Amino acid sequence: CASSFTGTEQFF. The V call is TRBV7-6, the J call TRBJ2-1, with a tentative D call TRBD1 (6 bases). Germline-derived CDR1 and CDR2 are SGHVS and FNYEAQ. This CDR3 spans 12 amino acids. V was clipped by 3 bases and J by 10 bases, with 10 bases between them.

The gene calls are TRBV18 and TRBJ2-2; D gene unclear. The CDR3 extends over 16 amino acids. Trimming shortened V by 0 bases and J by 1 base, and 9 bases separated the two germline ends. In germline, CDR1 is KGHSH, CDR2 LQKENI. This CDR3 is CASSPPNRLNTGELFF. CDR3 DNA sequence: TGTGCCAGCTCACCACCGAACCGCTTGAACACCGGGGAGCTGTTTTTT.

This clone has just a few counts. The rearrangement links TRBV18 to TRBJ1-1, with TRBD1 identical over 8 bases. The CDR3 totals 15 residues. CDR1 is KGHSH and CDR2 is LQKENI in the germline V gene. Unmatched junction bases numbered 10, after V lost 3 bases and J lost 7 bases. CDR3 DNA sequence: TGTGCCAGCTCACCTGATTTGACAGGGGTGAATGAAGCTTTCTTT. Its translation is CASSPDLTGVNEAFF.

This clone was counted only a few times. The gene calls are TRBV25-1 and TRBJ2-3; D is possibly TRBD1 (6 bases). V was cut by 6 bases and J by 2 bases, with 9 bases left in between. From germline, CDR1 is MGHDK and CDR2 SYGVNS. The CDR3 is 13 residues long. In nucleotides, the CDR3 is TGTGCCAGCAGGGACAGTAACACAGATACGCAGTATTTT. It encodes CASRDSNTDTQYF.

This clone was counted once. The rearrangement links TRBV30 to TRBJ2-1; 7 bases align to TRBD2. Losses at the gene ends were 5 bases for V and 0 bases for J; bases not matched to a gene: 10. Germline V gene lookup returns CDR1 GTSNPN and CDR2 SVGIG (reference sequence). The CDR3 consists of 16 residues. In nucleotides, the CDR3 is TGTGCCTGGCTGCCTAGCGGAGGTAGCTCCTACAATGAGCAGTTCTTC. This encodes CAWLPSGGSSYNEQFF.

The table lists this clone with a count of one. The chain joins TRBV7-8 to TRBJ1-1; no reliable D call. This CDR3 comprises 14 residues. The V and J ends lost 5 bases and 0 bases respectively, with 10 bases between them. The germline V gene has CDR1 SGHVS and CDR2 FQNEAQ. CDR3 DNA sequence: TGTGCCAGCAGCCCCCAGTTAATGAACACTGAAGCTTTCTTT. Amino acids: CASSPQLMNTEAFF.

J is TRBJ2-1 and V is TRBV5-5, with TRBD2 as a possible D gene (5 bases). V was trimmed by 3 bases and J by 9 bases, leaving 13 bases between them. The CDR3 is made up of 13 amino acids. Germline V lookup: CDR1 SGHKS, CDR2 YYEKEE (reference sequence). CDR3 sequence reads: CASSSGMGGEQFF. The CDR3 coding sequence is TGTGCCAGCAGCTCGGGAATGGGTGGTGAGCAGTTCTTC.